This is a list of T cell receptor beta chains from one sample in a study of Ad26.COV2.S vaccination and SARS-CoV-2 variants. The assay was immunoSEQ multiplex PCR, and TCRdb's table has in-frame clones only and misses some. Of some 340,000 clones in the sample, over 80% were seen once. The specimen was peripheral blood, collected in a trial of Ad26.COV2.S vaccine versus placebo. The origin of the receptors is a person aged 18 to 59 who received the Ad26.COV2.S COVID-19 vaccine or a placebo. The CDR3 runs from the conserved cysteine through the conserved F or W. A D gene is named only where the DNA matches it firmly. Clone sizes are given selectively: once, few, many, or a class where the clone is expanded.

CDR3 DNA: TGTGCCAGCAGTGAAGTAGTGACAGGGGAAAACTCCTACGAGCAGTACTTC
CDR3 protein: CASSEVVTGENSYEQYF
D gene: TRBD1
J gene: TRBJ2-7
clone size: NA
V gene: TRBV6-1

CDR3 DNA: TGCAGCGTTCAGAGGGGCTTGTACACAGATACGCAGTATTTT
CDR3 protein: CSVQRGLYTDTQYF
D gene: NA
J gene: TRBJ2-3
clone size: NA
V gene: TRBV29-1

CDR3 DNA: TGTGCCAGCAGCTTTAAAGGGGCAGATACGCAGTATTTT
CDR3 protein: CASSFKGADTQYF
D gene: NA
J gene: TRBJ2-3
clone size: NA
V gene: TRBV5-4

CDR3 DNA: TGTGCCAGCATCCCCAAAGTTGTCGGGAACACTGAAGCTTTCTTT
CDR3 protein: CASIPKVVGNTEAFF
D gene: NA
J gene: TRBJ1-1
clone size: NA
V gene: TRBV21-1

CDR3 DNA: TGTGCCAGCAGACCCGGCGCTAACTATGGCTACACCTTC
CDR3 protein: CASRPGANYGYTF
D gene: NA
J gene: TRBJ1-2
clone size: once
V gene: TRBV6-5

CDR3 DNA: TGTGCCAGCAGTGAGACCCAGCGCTTATCACTGTTTTTT
CDR3 protein: CASSETQRLSLFF
D gene: NA
J gene: TRBJ1-4
clone size: NA
V gene: TRBV2

CDR3 DNA: TGTGCCAGCAGCCATCTCGGGGGAACAGGGTTGAATCAGCCCCAGCATTTT
CDR3 protein: CASSHLGGTGLNQPQHF
D gene: NA
J gene: TRBJ1-5
clone size: NA
V gene: TRBV7-9

CDR3 DNA: TGTGCCAGCAGCTTAGAGGCCATAGCTAACTATGGCTACACCTTC
CDR3 protein: CASSLEAIANYGYTF
D gene: NA
J gene: TRBJ1-2
clone size: few
V gene: TRBV7-8

CDR3 DNA: TGTGCCAGCAGTGACTCGGGGACAGGGGGCACCGGGGAGCTGTTTTTT
CDR3 protein: CASSDSGTGGTGELFF
D gene: TRBD1
J gene: TRBJ2-2
clone size: NA
V gene: TRBV6-4

CDR3 DNA: TGTGCCAGCAGCGATAACCGGGGGGTGTCTGAAGCTTTCTTT
CDR3 protein: CASSDNRGVSEAFF
D gene: NA
J gene: TRBJ1-1
clone size: few
V gene: TRBV9

CDR3 DNA: TGTGCCAGCAGTACGACGGGAAATGAAGCTTTCTTT
CDR3 protein: CASSTTGNEAFF
D gene: NA
J gene: TRBJ1-1
clone size: once
V gene: TRBV6-5

CDR3 DNA: TGTGCCAGCAGGCCGATTCCACCCTCTTCCTACAATGAGCAGTTCTTC
CDR3 protein: CASRPIPPSSYNEQFF
D gene: NA
J gene: TRBJ2-1
clone size: NA
V gene: TRBV7-3

CDR3 DNA: TGTGCCAGCAGCCGTCAGTATAGCAATCAGCCCCAGCATTTT
CDR3 protein: CASSRQYSNQPQHF
D gene: NA
J gene: TRBJ1-5
clone size: once
V gene: TRBV6-5

CDR3 DNA: TGTGCCAGCAGTTTAGGAGGAAATGGTGGGGCCAACGTCCTGACTTTC
CDR3 protein: CASSLGGNGGANVLTF
D gene: NA
J gene: TRBJ2-6
clone size: NA
V gene: TRBV28

CDR3 DNA: TGTGCCAGCCGAACGGCAGGCCTCAACTATGGCTACACCTTC
CDR3 protein: CASRTAGLNYGYTF
D gene: NA
J gene: TRBJ1-2
clone size: NA
V gene: TRBV7-2

CDR3 DNA: TGCAGTGTTGTAGGCTACACCTTC
CDR3 protein: CSVVGYTF
D gene: NA
J gene: TRBJ1-2
clone size: once
V gene: TRBV20-1

CDR3 DNA: TGCGCCAGCAGCCCCATAATAGCGGCGGAGGGTTTCTACGAGCAGTACTTC
CDR3 protein: CASSPIIAAEGFYEQYF
D gene: NA
J gene: TRBJ2-7
clone size: NA
V gene: TRBV4-1

CDR3 DNA: TGCGCCAGCAGCTTGGACGGCAGCTCCTATGGCTACACCTTC
CDR3 protein: CASSLDGSSYGYTF
D gene: NA
J gene: TRBJ1-2
clone size: NA
V gene: TRBV5-1

CDR3 DNA: TGTGCCAGCAGAACGTCCGGGACAGGGGAAGAGACCCAGTACTTC
CDR3 protein: CASRTSGTGEETQYF
D gene: TRBD1
J gene: TRBJ2-5
clone size: NA
V gene: TRBV6-5

CDR3 DNA: TGCGCCAGCAGCCAAGGGTTGGGGCAGCCCCAGCATTTT
CDR3 protein: CASSQGLGQPQHF
D gene: NA
J gene: TRBJ1-5
clone size: NA
V gene: TRBV5-1

CDR3 DNA: TGTGCCAGCAGCACCCCAAGGGACAGTACTAATTCACCCCTCCACTTT
CDR3 protein: CASSTPRDSTNSPLHF
D gene: TRBD1
J gene: TRBJ1-6
clone size: NA
V gene: TRBV27

CDR3 DNA: TGCGCCAGCAGCCTCTTATGGGGGACTAGCACAGATACGCAGTATTTT
CDR3 protein: CASSLLWGTSTDTQYF
D gene: NA
J gene: TRBJ2-3
clone size: NA
V gene: TRBV4-1

CDR3 DNA: TGTGCCAGTAGTATTGGGGGGGCCTACGAGCAGTACTTC
CDR3 protein: CASSIGGAYEQYF
D gene: TRBD2
J gene: TRBJ2-7
clone size: NA
V gene: TRBV19

CDR3 DNA: TGCGCCAGCAGCTTCCTTCCCCGCGATGGCTACACCTTC
CDR3 protein: CASSFLPRDGYTF
D gene: NA
J gene: TRBJ1-2
clone size: NA
V gene: TRBV5-1

CDR3 DNA: TGTGCCAGCAGCCCCCTCGCAGCGGGGGCCACCACAGATACGCAGTATTTT
CDR3 protein: CASSPLAAGATTDTQYF
D gene: TRBD2
J gene: TRBJ2-3
clone size: NA
V gene: TRBV7-8

CDR3 DNA: TGTGCCAGCAGTCCGGATCAAACCGGGGAGCTGTTTTTT
CDR3 protein: CASSPDQTGELFF
D gene: NA
J gene: TRBJ2-2
clone size: few
V gene: TRBV27

CDR3 DNA: TGTGCCAGCAGGTTTACAGGAGAGACTGAAGCTTTCTTT
CDR3 protein: CASRFTGETEAFF
D gene: NA
J gene: TRBJ1-1
clone size: NA
V gene: TRBV7-3

CDR3 DNA: TGTGCCAGCAGTTTGGCGGGGCGCTCTGGAAACACCATATATTTT
CDR3 protein: CASSLAGRSGNTIYF
D gene: NA
J gene: TRBJ1-3
clone size: NA
V gene: TRBV28

CDR3 DNA: TGTGCCAGCAGTTCTCTCTTGGACAGCTATAATTCACCCCTCCACTTT
CDR3 protein: CASSSLLDSYNSPLHF
D gene: NA
J gene: TRBJ1-6
clone size: NA
V gene: TRBV28

CDR3 DNA: TGCAGTGCTAGTGGTTCTAACTATGGCTACACCTTC
CDR3 protein: CSASGSNYGYTF
D gene: NA
J gene: TRBJ1-2
clone size: NA
V gene: TRBV20-1

CDR3 DNA: TGTGCCAGCAGCTTCAGTGGGGGGGCGAATGAGCAGTTCTTC
CDR3 protein: CASSFSGGANEQFF
D gene: NA
J gene: TRBJ2-1
clone size: NA
V gene: TRBV7-3

CDR3 DNA: TGTGCCAGCAGTGCCTTAGCGGGGGAAGGGATGCAGTACTTC
CDR3 protein: CASSALAGEGMQYF
D gene: TRBD2
J gene: TRBJ2-7
clone size: once
V gene: TRBV6-6

CDR3 DNA: TGCGCCAGCAGCTCCGCCGGGACAGATGGCTACACCTTC
CDR3 protein: CASSSAGTDGYTF
D gene: TRBD1
J gene: TRBJ1-2
clone size: NA
V gene: TRBV5-1

CDR3 DNA: TGTGCCAGCACCCTTCGGGGCAGGTCCGAGGAGGCTTTCTTT
CDR3 protein: CASTLRGRSEEAFF
D gene: NA
J gene: TRBJ1-1
clone size: few
V gene: TRBV2

CDR3 DNA: TGTGCCAGCAGTGCTCTGGACTCCCGTAACTATGGCTACACCTTC
CDR3 protein: CASSALDSRNYGYTF
D gene: NA
J gene: TRBJ1-2
clone size: NA
V gene: TRBV28

CDR3 DNA: TGCGCCAGCAGCCTTTTCGGGAGTGTGGACACTGAAGCTTTCTTT
CDR3 protein: CASSLFGSVDTEAFF
D gene: NA
J gene: TRBJ1-1
clone size: NA
V gene: TRBV5-1

CDR3 DNA: TGTGCCAGCCGTGGGACAGGGGGCAGTACCGGGGAGCTGTTTTTT
CDR3 protein: CASRGTGGSTGELFF
D gene: TRBD1
J gene: TRBJ2-2
clone size: few
V gene: TRBV7-9

CDR3 DNA: TGTGCCAGTATGGGGCAGGGGCGTGCGGTCTATGGCTACACCTTC
CDR3 protein: CASMGQGRAVYGYTF
D gene: NA
J gene: TRBJ1-2
clone size: NA
V gene: TRBV19

CDR3 DNA: TGTGCCAGCAGCCTGGGCCGTCTTGGTCAGCCCCAGCATTTT
CDR3 protein: CASSLGRLGQPQHF
D gene: NA
J gene: TRBJ1-5
clone size: NA
V gene: TRBV6-2/TRBV6-3

CDR3 DNA: TGTGCCAGCCGCCTCGGGGGAAACTATGGCTACACCTTC
CDR3 protein: CASRLGGNYGYTF
D gene: NA
J gene: TRBJ1-2
clone size: NA
V gene: TRBV6-6

CDR3 DNA: TGTGCCAGCAGCTTAATCATAATTACCACAGTAAGAAGGGGCGTGTTCGATGGCTACACCTTC
CDR3 protein: CASSLIIITTVRRGVFDGYTF
D gene: NA
J gene: TRBJ1-2
clone size: once
V gene: TRBV7-3

CDR3 DNA: TGTGCCAGCAGTCCGGACTCCCCGCGGCAGTACTTC
CDR3 protein: CASSPDSPRQYF
D gene: NA
J gene: TRBJ2-7
clone size: NA
V gene: TRBV2

CDR3 DNA: TGTGCCAGCAGCCCCCGAAACCAAGAGACCCAGTACTTC
CDR3 protein: CASSPRNQETQYF
D gene: NA
J gene: TRBJ2-5
clone size: NA
V gene: TRBV14

CDR3 DNA: TGTGCCATCAGTGACCTAGCGGGGGGAACCGGGGAGCTGTTTTTT
CDR3 protein: CAISDLAGGTGELFF
D gene: TRBD2
J gene: TRBJ2-2
clone size: NA
V gene: TRBV10-3

CDR3 DNA: TGCGCCAGCAGGAAACAGGGGGCTAGCCACACTGAAGCTTTCTTT
CDR3 protein: CASRKQGASHTEAFF
D gene: TRBD1
J gene: TRBJ1-1
clone size: NA
V gene: TRBV5-1

CDR3 DNA: TGTGCCAGCAGGATGACAGGGATCAGGTCGTTCTTACAGCCCCAGCATTTT
CDR3 protein: CASRMTGIRSFLQPQHF
D gene: TRBD1
J gene: TRBJ1-5
clone size: NA
V gene: TRBV27

CDR3 DNA: TGCGCCAGCAGCCAACTAGGGGGGCGTAACACTGAAGCTTTCTTT
CDR3 protein: CASSQLGGRNTEAFF
D gene: NA
J gene: TRBJ1-1
clone size: NA
V gene: TRBV4-1

CDR3 DNA: TGTGCCAGTAGTATCGGGCAGATCAACACTGAAGCTTTCTTT
CDR3 protein: CASSIGQINTEAFF
D gene: NA
J gene: TRBJ1-1
clone size: once
V gene: TRBV19

CDR3 DNA: TGCGCCAGCAGTGAGGCGGGACAGGGAAGGAAGGGCGAGCAGTACTTC
CDR3 protein: CASSEAGQGRKGEQYF
D gene: TRBD1
J gene: TRBJ2-7
clone size: NA
V gene: TRBV10-2

CDR3 DNA: TGTGCCAGCAGCGAGACTAGCGGGGGGGTTTGGAATGAGCAGTTCTTC
CDR3 protein: CASSETSGGVWNEQFF
D gene: TRBD2
J gene: TRBJ2-1
clone size: NA
V gene: TRBV5-6

CDR3 DNA: TGTGCCAGCAGTGATGGGGAATCCACATGGAGGCAAAAACTGTTTTTT
CDR3 protein: CASSDGESTWRQKLFF
D gene: NA
J gene: TRBJ1-4
clone size: NA
V gene: TRBV6-1

CDR3 DNA: TGTGCCAGCAGCAGGGATAGCGGTGAAAAACTGTTTTTT
CDR3 protein: CASSRDSGEKLFF
D gene: NA
J gene: TRBJ1-4
clone size: NA
V gene: TRBV7-8

CDR3 DNA: TGTGCCAGCAGCTTTAACAGGGGAGTCGGTCAAGAGACCCAGTACTTC
CDR3 protein: CASSFNRGVGQETQYF
D gene: TRBD1
J gene: TRBJ2-5
clone size: NA
V gene: TRBV5-4

CDR3 DNA: TGTGCCAGCAGCCCTAGCGGGGGGGCTTATTACAATGAGCAGTTCTTC
CDR3 protein: CASSPSGGAYYNEQFF
D gene: TRBD2
J gene: TRBJ2-1
clone size: NA
V gene: TRBV7-8

CDR3 DNA: TGTGCCAGCAGCCGTAGACAGGGGGCCGGGGAGCTGTTTTTT
CDR3 protein: CASSRRQGAGELFF
D gene: TRBD1
J gene: TRBJ2-2
clone size: NA
V gene: TRBV5-6